The present T cell receptor (beta chain) was sequenced within a study of CD8 T cells in Susac syndrome (dated by TCRdb to about 2019). As for the study more broadly: Among the sequenced Susac syndrome patients, more than 5 had clinically active disease and fewer than 10 were in clinical remission. At the time of blood withdrawal, Susac syndrome patients were either therapy-naive, taking corticosteroids (with some also receiving IVIg), or on IVIg alone. Repertoire sequencing was used to test whether CD8+ T cell activation and differentiation in Susac syndrome was antigen driven. General conclusions and limits of the study: The number of individuals in the TCR sequencing and HLA analysis was recognized as being relatively small. No clonal expansion was detected in the CD4+ T cell repertoire of Susac syndrome patients.

The germline V gene encodes CDR1 DFQATT and CDR2 SNEGSKA (reference sequence). The CDR3 measures 14 amino acids from cysteine to phenylalanine. Of all the DNA, just the CDR3 is kept, 42 bases in frame from base 1. The V and J ends are trimmed by 5 bases and 0 bases, leaving 14 bases between them. RNA was extracted with the RNeasy kit and roughly 0.45 to 1 ug was reverse transcribed using random hexamers. TCR beta CDR3 regions were amplified with the immunoSEQ multiplex PCR assay covering 54 Vbeta and 13 Jbeta segments. To correct PCR amplification bias, a synthetic template baseline was used for both primer optimization and computational correction. In the paper's pipeline: Only productive sequences were kept, with reads annotated to V, D and J genes according to IMGT and analyzed in immunoSEQ Analyzer. Clonality was computed as one minus Shannon entropy normalized by log2 of the number of productive unique sequences. For each patient and control, public and private clones were evaluated among the 100 most prevalent clones. Clones were defined as Susac-specific when absent from the healthy and MS cohorts, from over a thousand published viral clones and from other ImmuneACCESS disease sequences. TCRdb passed the public sequencing reads through fastp at Q25 and MiXCR, retaining productive beta sequences. Every CDR3 protein is listed once, alongside the most common genes and DNA of its rows. V and J calls and clone size were set by TCRdb, not the authors. The sample has more than 150,000 distinct CDR3 sequences on record, about 94% of them singletons. The ten largest clones add up to approximately 0.1% of the sample.

Details on this clonotype: The antigen it binds to is not known. No base quality information exists; no much larger clone differs at one position.

Peripheral blood CD8+ and CD4+ T cells from healthy donors, Susac syndrome patients and multiple sclerosis patients were profiled using high-throughput TCR beta sequencing. The Susac syndrome patients fulfilled recently defined diagnostic criteria for definite or probable disease. Bulk CD8+ and CD4+ T cells were purified by magnetic negative isolation, while CD8+ TEMRA cells were enriched using FACS. Blood was collected in EDTA tubes and processed within 24 hours, with PBMCs isolated through density gradient centrifugation. PBMCs intended for TCR sequencing were cryopreserved in liquid nitrogen and thawed later in a water bath at 37 degrees C. The sorted or isolated CD4+, CD8+ and CD8+ TEMRA cells had a purity of 90% or higher.

Input material: CD4+ T cells from PBMCs. This sequence was found in a human donor with Susac syndrome. The sequence joins TRBV20-1 to TRBJ2-7, and the D gene may be TRBD2, 7 bases matching. The CDR3 has the sequence CSAHTGGASYEQYF. The DNA sequence is TGCAGTGCTCACACTGGGGGGGCCTCCTACGAGCAGTACTTC.